A selection of T cell receptor beta chains follows, all from one sample in a study of siplizumab effects on memory and regulatory T cells. These receptors lack a known antigen. Here immunoSEQ multiplex PCR was the method, and the copy in TCRdb shows in-frame clones only, minus some. Of about 4,500 clones listed, around 50% are singletons. Sequencing was performed on CFSE-low (dividing) CD4+ T cells sorted from an allogeneic mixed lymphocyte reaction. All receptors derive from a human donor in good health; the cells came from an allogeneic mixed lymphocyte reaction. Some clones in this sample may be carry-over from other donors' samples. Both conserved end residues are part of each CDR3. Fields, in order: D gene, clone size, V gene, J gene, CDR3 protein, CDR3 DNA. The D gene is left open where the match is weak. Some rows mark clone size as missing; the rest say once, few, many or name a class of expanded clone.

D: NA; size: NA; V: TRBV5-1; J: TRBJ2-5; CDR3: CASSLVLAGVETQYF; DNA: TGCGCCAGCAGCTTGGTTCTGGCAGGCGTAGAGACCCAGTACTTC
D: NA; size: NA; V: TRBV6-5; J: TRBJ2-1; CDR3: CASSPRLARYNEQFF; DNA: TGTGCCAGCAGTCCCCGCTTAGCGAGATACAATGAGCAGTTCTTC
D: NA; size: NA; V: TRBV5-4; J: TRBJ1-3; CDR3: CASSFTTGTNGNTIYF; DNA: TGTGCCAGCAGCTTCACCACAGGGACGAATGGAAACACCATATATTTT
D: NA; size: NA; V: TRBV7-9; J: TRBJ1-2; CDR3: CASKSGGTNYGYTF; DNA: TGTGCCAGCAAGAGTGGGGGAACTAACTATGGCTACACCTTC
D: NA; size: NA; V: TRBV10-3; J: TRBJ2-7; CDR3: CAISGDQQGPLREQYF; DNA: TGTGCCATCAGTGGGGACCAACAGGGCCCGTTGAGGGAGCAGTACTTC
D: NA; size: NA; V: TRBV6-6; J: TRBJ2-7; CDR3: CASSPPLRDGHHEQYF; DNA: TGTGCCAGCAGCCCGCCTCTCCGGGACGGGCACCACGAGCAGTACTTC
D: NA; size: once; V: TRBV19; J: TRBJ2-6; CDR3: CASRRVLSGANVLTF; DNA: TGTGCCAGTAGGAGGGTTTTATCTGGGGCCAACGTCCTGACTTTC
D: NA; size: medium-sized; V: TRBV30; J: TRBJ2-2; CDR3: CAWSVQLSGELFF; DNA: TGTGCCTGGAGTGTACAACTTTCCGGGGAGCTGTTTTTT
D: NA; size: once; V: TRBV6-5; J: TRBJ1-5; CDR3: CASRGHLSNQPQHF; DNA: TGTGCCAGCAGGGGACACCTGAGCAATCAGCCCCAGCATTTT
D: TRBD1; size: NA; V: TRBV6-7; J: TRBJ1-5; CDR3: CASSVIPDRVKENQPQHF; DNA: TGTGCCAGCAGCGTTATTCCCGACAGGGTGAAAGAAAATCAGCCCCAGCATTTT
D: TRBD1; size: NA; V: TRBV6-5; J: TRBJ2-5; CDR3: CASSFNQGALAQYF; DNA: TGTGCCAGCAGTTTCAACCAGGGGGCTCTGGCCCAGTACTTC
D: NA; size: NA; V: TRBV7-8; J: TRBJ1-1; CDR3: CASSLILLDTEAFF; DNA: TGTGCCAGCAGCTTGATACTACTTGACACTGAAGCTTTCTTT
D: TRBD2; size: NA; V: TRBV14; J: TRBJ2-3; CDR3: CASSQDRSGRTNTDTQYF; DNA: TGTGCCAGCAGCCAAGATCGCAGCGGGAGGACAAACACAGATACGCAGTATTTT
D: TRBD2; size: few; V: TRBV10-3; J: TRBJ2-5; CDR3: CAISRTSGIVETQYF; DNA: TGTGCCATCAGCCGGACTAGCGGGATAGTTGAGACCCAGTACTTC
D: NA; size: NA; V: TRBV5-1; J: TRBJ1-5; CDR3: CASSLLGGGNQPQHF; DNA: TGCGCCAGCAGCTTGCTAGGGGGGGGCAATCAGCCCCAGCATTTT
D: TRBD1; size: few; V: TRBV6-5; J: TRBJ1-5; CDR3: CASRRDRGPQPQHF; DNA: TGTGCCAGCAGACGGGACAGGGGACCTCAGCCCCAGCATTTT
D: NA; size: NA; V: TRBV10-1; J: TRBJ2-3; CDR3: CASSGGGMDPDTQYF; DNA: TGCGCCAGCAGTGGTGGCGGGATGGATCCAGATACGCAGTATTTT